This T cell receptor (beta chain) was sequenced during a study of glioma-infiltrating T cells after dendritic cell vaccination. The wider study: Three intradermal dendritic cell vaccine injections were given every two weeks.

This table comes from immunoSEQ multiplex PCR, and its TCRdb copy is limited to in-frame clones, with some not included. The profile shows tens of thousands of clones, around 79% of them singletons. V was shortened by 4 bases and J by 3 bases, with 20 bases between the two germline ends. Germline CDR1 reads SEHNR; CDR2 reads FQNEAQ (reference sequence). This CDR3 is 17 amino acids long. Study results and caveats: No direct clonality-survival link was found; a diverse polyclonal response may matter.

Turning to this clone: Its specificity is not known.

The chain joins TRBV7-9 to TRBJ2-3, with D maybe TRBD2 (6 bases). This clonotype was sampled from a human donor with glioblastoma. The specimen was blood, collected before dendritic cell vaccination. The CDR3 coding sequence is TGTGCCAGCAGCTCCTTAATGACGTCTGGGGGGACAGATACGCAGTATTTT. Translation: CASSSLMTSGGTDTQYF. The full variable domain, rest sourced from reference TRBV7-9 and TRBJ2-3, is DTGVSQNPRHKITKRGQNVTFRCDPISEHNRLYWYRQTLGQGPEFLTYFQNEAQLEKSRLLSDRFSAERPKGSFSTLEIQRTEQGDSAMYLCASSSLMTSGGTDTQYFGPGTRLTVL.